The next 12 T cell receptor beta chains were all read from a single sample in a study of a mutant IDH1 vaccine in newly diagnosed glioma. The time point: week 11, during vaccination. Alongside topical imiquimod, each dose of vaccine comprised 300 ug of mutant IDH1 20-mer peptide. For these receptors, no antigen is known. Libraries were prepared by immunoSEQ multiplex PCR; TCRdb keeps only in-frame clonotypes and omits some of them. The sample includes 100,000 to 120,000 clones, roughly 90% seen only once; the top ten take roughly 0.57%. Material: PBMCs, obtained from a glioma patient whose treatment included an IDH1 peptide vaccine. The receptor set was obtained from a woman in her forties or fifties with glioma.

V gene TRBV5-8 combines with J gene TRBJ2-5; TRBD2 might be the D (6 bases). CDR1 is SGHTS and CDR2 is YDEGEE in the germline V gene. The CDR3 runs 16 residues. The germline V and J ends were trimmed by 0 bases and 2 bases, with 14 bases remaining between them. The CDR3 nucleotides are TGTGCCAGCAGCTTGGATCAAATACTAGCTCAAGAGACCCAGTACTTC. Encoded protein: CASSLDQILAQETQYF.

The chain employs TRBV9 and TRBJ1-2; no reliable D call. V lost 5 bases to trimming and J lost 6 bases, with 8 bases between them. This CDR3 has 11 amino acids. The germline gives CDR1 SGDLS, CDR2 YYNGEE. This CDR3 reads CASSGFHGYTF. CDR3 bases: TGTGCCAGCAGTGGGTTCCATGGCTACACCTTC.

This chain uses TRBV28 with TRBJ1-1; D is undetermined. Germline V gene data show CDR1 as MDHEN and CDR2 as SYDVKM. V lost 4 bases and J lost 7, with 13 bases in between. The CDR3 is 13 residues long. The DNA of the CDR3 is TGTGCCAGCAGTTCCCCCGGTCGAAGTGAAGCTTTCTTT. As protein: CASSSPGRSEAFF.

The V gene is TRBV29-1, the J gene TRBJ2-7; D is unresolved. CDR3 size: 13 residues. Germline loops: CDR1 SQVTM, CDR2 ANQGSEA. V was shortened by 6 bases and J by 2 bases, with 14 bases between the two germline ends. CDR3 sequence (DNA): TGCAGCGTACTGGGTAGTGGGGCCTACGAGCAGTACTTC. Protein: CSVLGSGAYEQYF.

CDR3 sequence reads: CASSRTMGLAGESGQYF. The DNA of the CDR3 is TGTGCCAGCAGCCGTACTATGGGACTAGCGGGGGAGAGTGGGCAGTATTTT. This chain links TRBV14 with TRBJ2-3; TRBD2 matches 14 bases. Germline CDR1 and CDR2: SGHDN and FVKESK. The junction had 14 bases not matched to a gene; V was cut back by 4 bases and J by 11 bases. This CDR3 spans 17 amino acids.

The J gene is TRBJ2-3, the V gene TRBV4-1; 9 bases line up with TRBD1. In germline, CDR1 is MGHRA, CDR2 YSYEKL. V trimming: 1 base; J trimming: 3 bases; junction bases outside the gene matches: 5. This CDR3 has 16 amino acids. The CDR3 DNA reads TGCGCCAGCAGCCAAGTCGCGACAGGGGGAACAGATACGCAGTATTTT. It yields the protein CASSQVATGGTDTQYF.

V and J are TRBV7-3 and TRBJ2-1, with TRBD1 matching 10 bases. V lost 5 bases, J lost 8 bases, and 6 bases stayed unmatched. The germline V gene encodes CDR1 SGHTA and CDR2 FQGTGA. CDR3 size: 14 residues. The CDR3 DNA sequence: TGTGCCAGCAGCCCGGACAGGGGGTCGGATGAGCAGTTCTTC. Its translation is CASSPDRGSDEQFF. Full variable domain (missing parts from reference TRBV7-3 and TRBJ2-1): GAGVSQTPSNKVTEKGKYVELRCDPISGHTALYWYRQSLGQGPEFLIYFQGTGAADDSGLPNDRFFAVRPEGSVSTLKIQRTERGDSAVYLCASSPDRGSDEQFFGPGTRLTVL.

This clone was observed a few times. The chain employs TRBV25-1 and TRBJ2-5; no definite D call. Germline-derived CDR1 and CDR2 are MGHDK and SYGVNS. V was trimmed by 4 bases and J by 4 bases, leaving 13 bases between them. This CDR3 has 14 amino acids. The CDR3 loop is CASSGRADVETQYF. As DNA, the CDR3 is TGTGCCAGCAGTGGCCGTGCAGACGTAGAGACCCAGTACTTC.

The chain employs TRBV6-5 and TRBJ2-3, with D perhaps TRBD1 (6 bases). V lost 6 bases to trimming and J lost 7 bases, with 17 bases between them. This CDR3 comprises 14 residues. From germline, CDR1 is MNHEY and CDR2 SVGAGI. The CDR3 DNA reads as TGTGCCAGCAGCCTCCGCGACAGGTTTTATACGCAGTATTTT. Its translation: CASSLRDRFYTQYF.

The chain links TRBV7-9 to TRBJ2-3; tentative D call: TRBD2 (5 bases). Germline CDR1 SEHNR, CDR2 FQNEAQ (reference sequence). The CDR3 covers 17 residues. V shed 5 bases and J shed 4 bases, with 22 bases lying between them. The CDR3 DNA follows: TGTGCCAGCAGCCGAGGCTTCGATAGCGACAACGCAGATACGCAGTATTTT. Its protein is CASSRGFDSDNADTQYF. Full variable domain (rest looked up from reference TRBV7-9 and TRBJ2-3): DTGVSQNPRHKITKRGQNVTFRCDPISEHNRLYWYRQTLGQGPEFLTYFQNEAQLEKSRLLSDRFSAERPKGSFSTLEIQRTEQGDSAMYLCASSRGFDSDNADTQYFGPGTRLTVL.

CDR3 residues: CASSVATGSDYYEQYF. CDR3 coding DNA: TGCGCCAGCAGCGTGGCAACCGGGTCTGACTACTACGAGCAGTACTTC. This chain joins TRBV5-1 and TRBJ2-7; D perhaps matches TRBD2 (5 bases). With 4 bases removed from V and 3 bases from J, the gap between germline ends came to 20 bases. Germline CDR1 reads SGHRS; CDR2 reads YFSETQ. CDR3 length: 16 residues.

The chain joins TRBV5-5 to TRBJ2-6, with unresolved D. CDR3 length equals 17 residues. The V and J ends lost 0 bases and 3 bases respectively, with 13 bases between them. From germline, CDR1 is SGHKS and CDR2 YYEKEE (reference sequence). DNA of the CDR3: TGTGCCAGCAGCTTGGCCCCTCGGGCCGGTGGGGCCAACGTCCTGACTTTC. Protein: CASSLAPRAGGANVLTF.